The next 25 T cell receptor beta chains were all read from a single sample in a study of T cell repertoires in cytomegalovirus infection. TCRdb passed the reads through MiXCR, listing each CDR3 protein once. Among under 200,000 distinct CDR3 sequences listed, approximately 21% were seen once. Antigen specificity for these receptors is unknown. The source was CD8+ T cells from cultured PBMCs, collected from culture after CMV antigen stimulation. All receptors derive from a human donor in good health (CMV status not recorded). Some clones in this sample may be carry-over from other donors' samples.

The CDR3 loop is CASSFSGSAGNGYTF. The CDR3 DNA follows: TGTGCCAGCAGTTTTTCGGGGTCGGCAGGGAATGGCTACACCTTC. This chain links TRBV27 with TRBJ1-2; D might be TRBD1 (5 bases). V shed 3 bases and J shed 6 bases, with 17 bases lying between them. CDR1 and CDR2 (germline): MNHEY, SMNVEV (reference sequence). This CDR3 comprises 15 residues.

The genes are TRBV4-1 and TRBJ1-1; D is ambiguous. CDR3 length: 16 residues. Per germline, CDR1 MGHRA and CDR2 YSYEKL. V was clipped by 1 base and J by 7 bases, with 19 bases between them. In DNA form, the CDR3 reads TGCGCCAGCAGCCAAGTTGGCCGAAGAACCCCCGATGAAGCTTTCTTT. It yields the protein CASSQVGRRTPDEAFF.

The chain carries TRBV7-2 and TRBJ2-7, with D hard to call. The length of the CDR3 is 13 residues. Trimming removed 5 bases at V and 4 bases at J, with 12 bases between. CDR1 and CDR2 (germline): SGHTA, FQGNSA. The CDR3 DNA sequence: TGTGCCAGCAGCCTCTCTGAGTTTTACGAGCAGTACTTC. This sequence encodes CASSLSEFYEQYF.

This chain uses TRBV20-1 with TRBJ2-4, with D possibly TRBD2 on 5 matching bases. This CDR3 is built from 17 residues. The germline V gene encodes CDR1 DFQATT and CDR2 SNEGSKA (reference sequence). V shed 0 bases and J shed 0 bases, with 15 bases lying between them. The CDR3 DNA is TGCAGTGCTAGAGATAGGAGAGCGGACTTAGCCAAAAACATTCAGTACTTC. Translating it yields CSARDRRADLAKNIQYF.

The rearrangement joins TRBV27 to TRBJ1-2; D not resolved. From germline, CDR1 is MNHEY and CDR2 SMNVEV (reference sequence). Trimming took 0 bases from V and 2 from J, leaving 10 bases between them. CDR3 length: 15 residues. The CDR3 spells CASSLSSGYNYGYTF. For the CDR3, the DNA is TGTGCCAGCAGTTTATCTTCGGGGTACAACTATGGCTACACCTTC.

This clonotype was counted only a few times. The chain carries TRBV2 and TRBJ1-1, with TRBD1 matching over 9 bases. Losses at the gene ends were 9 bases for V and 2 bases for J; bases not matched to a gene: 10. The germline V gene encodes CDR1 SNHLY and CDR2 FYNNEI. There are 15 residues in the CDR3. CDR3 protein: CARGPGQGPNTEAFF. The CDR3 bases are TGTGCCAGAGGCCCGGGACAGGGACCCAACACTGAAGCTTTCTTT.

The DNA of the CDR3 is TGTGCCAGCACTACAAGTAATCAGCCCCAGCATTTT. This encodes CASTTSNQPQHF. V usage is TRBV7-9 and J usage is TRBJ1-5; D gene uncertain. CDR1 and CDR2 (germline): SEHNR, FQNEAQ (reference sequence). The CDR3 has 12 residues. V gave up 7 bases and J gave up 4 bases, with 8 bases separating them.

The chain uses TRBV10-3 and TRBJ1-1; 7 nucleotides match TRBD1. Germline V CDR1 and CDR2: ENHRY, SYGVKD. Unmatched junction bases numbered 6, after V lost 7 bases and J lost 1 base. This CDR3 comprises 14 residues. The CDR3: CAIKVGQSNTEAFF. The CDR3 nucleotides read TGTGCCATCAAAGTGGGACAGTCGAACACTGAAGCTTTCTTT.

This clonotype occurred a few times. The chain employs TRBV7-8 and TRBJ2-1, with D perhaps matching TRBD2 (7 bases). The V gene lost 4 bases and the J gene lost 7 bases, with 20 bases spanning the gap. Germline V gene lookup returns CDR1 SGHVS and CDR2 FQNEAQ. The CDR3 contains 16 residues. CDR3 amino acids: CASSSWPGGGVNEQFF. The CDR3 coding sequence is TGTGCCAGCAGCTCCTGGCCTGGGGGGGGCGTTAATGAGCAGTTCTTC.

The chain employs TRBV6-2 or TRBV6-3 and TRBJ2-7, with no clear D. CDR1 is MNHEY and CDR2 is SVGEGT in the germline V gene. Trimming pared 5 bases from V and 1 base from J, leaving 15 bases between. The CDR3 is 15 residues long. In DNA form, the CDR3 reads TGTGCCAGCAGTCCTAAAAATCCATATTCCTACGAGCAGTACTTC. It codes for CASSPKNPYSYEQYF.

This chain joins TRBV5-1 and TRBJ2-1; tentatively, D is TRBD2 (5 bases). Germline CDR1 SGHRS, CDR2 YFSETQ. The V gene lost 2 bases and the J gene lost 5 bases, with 14 bases spanning the gap. The CDR3 length is 15 residues. The CDR3 bases are TGCGCCAGCAGCTTTGAGGTAGCGTCTAACAATGAGCAGTTCTTC. Its protein product is CASSFEVASNNEQFF.

V is TRBV4-1 and J is TRBJ1-4; tentatively, D is TRBD1 (6 bases). V shed 8 bases and J shed 5 bases, with 18 bases lying between them. CDR3 length: 15 residues. CDR1 and CDR2 from the germline V gene are MGHRA and YSYEKL. As DNA, the CDR3 is TGCGCCAGCCGCCTCATCTCGGACAGAAATGAAAAACTGTTTTTT. It codes for CASRLISDRNEKLFF.

In its sample, this clonotype was seen a few times. This chain links TRBV7-8 with TRBJ2-3; no definite D call. Germline assignment: CDR1 SGHVS and CDR2 FQNEAQ. Trimming took off 5 bases at V and 6 bases at J, with 9 bases between the two ends. This CDR3 contains 12 residues. Here the CDR3 reads CASSPAWDTQYF. Here the CDR3 DNA reads TGTGCCAGCAGCCCCGCCTGGGATACGCAGTATTTT. Variable domain in full (rest from reference TRBV7-8 and TRBJ2-3): GAGVSQSPRYKVAKRGQDVALRCDPISGHVSLFWYQQALGQGPEFLTYFQNEAQLDKSGLPSDRFFAERPEGSVSTLKIQRTQQEDSAVYLCASSPAWDTQYFGPGTRLTVL.

The chain uses TRBV7-2 and TRBJ2-1; 9 nucleotides align to TRBD2. Losses at the gene ends were 1 base for V and 7 bases for J; bases not matched to a gene: 5. The CDR3 has 15 amino acids. Germline V gene sequence: CDR1 SGHTA, CDR2 FQGNSA. CDR3 in amino acids: CASSLVGGGANEQFF. CDR3 sequence (DNA): TGTGCCAGCAGCTTAGTTGGCGGGGGGGCGAATGAGCAGTTCTTC.

The chain employs TRBV19 and TRBJ1-1; D might be TRBD1 (6 bases). The ends were cut back, 10 bases at V and 11 bases at J, with 17 bases in the middle. CDR1 is LNHDA and CDR2 is SQIVND in the germline V gene (reference sequence). The CDR3 is made up of 11 amino acids. The CDR3 nucleotides are TGTGCCACCTCGAAGGGGGTTCGGGCTTTCTTT. Its protein is CATSKGVRAFF.

The V and J genes are TRBV7-6 and TRBJ2-2; TRBD1 or TRBD2 may be the D gene (5 bases each). CDR3 length: 16 amino acids. CDR1 SGHVS and CDR2 FNYEAQ come from the germline V gene. Trimming removed 1 base from V and 0 bases from J, with 9 bases in between. This CDR3 is CASSLGGWTNTGELFF. In DNA, the CDR3 is TGTGCCAGCAGCTTAGGGGGGTGGACGAACACCGGGGAGCTGTTTTTT.

The rearrangement joins TRBV10-3 to TRBJ1-5; no clear D gene. V dropped 3 bases and J dropped 4 bases, with 7 bases sitting between them. This CDR3 has 13 amino acids. Germline V lookup: CDR1 ENHRY, CDR2 SYGVKD. CDR3 coding DNA: TGTGCCATCAGTGAAGGGCCTAATCAGCCCCAGCATTTT. This sequence encodes CAISEGPNQPQHF.

V and J are TRBV7-9 and TRBJ1-1; 9 bases map to TRBD1. V gave up 3 bases and J gave up 1 base; unmatched junction bases: 6. The germline V gene encodes CDR1 SEHNR and CDR2 FQNEAQ (reference sequence). The CDR3 length is 16 residues. CDR3 amino acids: CASSFPGTGRNTEAFF. CDR3 in DNA: TGTGCCAGCAGCTTTCCCGGGACAGGGAGGAACACTGAAGCTTTCTTT. The variable domain in full, with the rest retrieved from reference TRBV7-9 and TRBJ1-1, is DTGVSQNPRHKITKRGQNVTFRCDPISEHNRLYWYRQTLGQGPEFLTYFQNEAQLEKSRLLSDRFSAERPKGSFSTLEIQRTEQGDSAMYLCASSFPGTGRNTEAFFGQGTRLTVV.

Only a few counts were recorded for this clonotype. V gene TRBV15 combines with J gene TRBJ1-1; TRBD1 matches at 8 bases. The CDR3 length is 15 residues. Germline V gives CDR1 LNHNV, CDR2 YYDKDF (reference sequence). With 1 base clipped from V and 2 bases from J, the junction kept 3 bases outside the gene matches. The CDR3 loop is CATSRGTGINTEAFF. CDR3 in DNA: TGTGCCACCAGCAGAGGGACAGGGATAAACACTGAAGCTTTCTTT.

The table lists this clonotype with a few counts. This rearrangement joins TRBV6-1 to TRBJ2-7, with 8 nucleotides matching TRBD1. CDR1 and CDR2 (germline): MNHNS, SASEGT. V lost 3 bases to trimming and J lost 2 bases; unmatched junction nucleotides: 0. The CDR3 consists of 13 residues. CDR3 loop: CASSEGQAYEQYF. CDR3 nucleotide sequence: TGTGCCAGCAGTGAGGGACAGGCCTACGAGCAGTACTTC.

This rearrangement joins TRBV7-6 to TRBJ2-1, with D uncertain. V lost 4 bases and J lost 9, with 10 bases in between. The CDR3 totals 12 residues. The germline V gene encodes CDR1 SGHVS and CDR2 FNYEAQ. The CDR3 region is CASSSDNGEQFF. The CDR3 nucleotides read TGTGCCAGCAGCTCAGACAATGGTGAGCAGTTCTTC.

In its sample, this clonotype was seen a few times. V gene TRBV19 combines with J gene TRBJ1-4; maybe TRBD1 (5 bases). Trimming removed 8 bases at V and 6 bases at J, with 16 bases between. CDR1 is LNHDA, CDR2 SQIVND, per germline (reference sequence). The CDR3 has 14 residues. The DNA for the CDR3 is TGTGCCAGTGAGGACACCTTGAATTATGAAAAACTGTTTTTT. Its protein product is CASEDTLNYEKLFF. Using reference TRBV19 and TRBJ1-4 for the parts outside the CDR3, the full variable domain is DGGITQSPKYLFRKEGQNVTLSCEQNLNHDAMYWYRQDPGQGLRLIYYSQIVNDFQKGDIAEGYSVSREKKESFPLTVTSAQKNPTAFYLCASEDTLNYEKLFFGSGTQLSVL.

The chain carries TRBV4-1 and TRBJ2-3; tentatively, D is TRBD2 (5 bases). The CDR3 is 13 amino acids. CDR1 MGHRA and CDR2 YSYEKL come from the germline V gene. Trimming stripped 3 bases from V and 4 bases from J, with 8 bases between. The CDR3 DNA reads TGCGCCAGCAGCCATCACGGGGCAGATACGCAGTATTTT. It translates to CASSHHGADTQYF.

The gene calls are TRBV18 and TRBJ2-1; D not certain. This CDR3 is 16 amino acids long. The ends were cut back, 2 bases at V and 0 bases at J, with 11 bases in the middle. The germline V gene encodes CDR1 KGHSH and CDR2 LQKENI. CDR3 protein: CASSPSALGSYNEQFF. DNA for the CDR3: TGTGCCAGCTCACCATCAGCTCTCGGCTCCTACAATGAGCAGTTCTTC.

The V and J genes are TRBV6-6 and TRBJ2-7; D is possibly TRBD2 (6 bases). V was cut by 2 bases and J by 6 bases, with 14 bases left in between. Germline V CDR1 and CDR2: MNHNY, SVGAGI (reference sequence). The CDR3 is 14 amino acids. The CDR3 DNA is TGTGCCAGCAGTTACCGGAGGGGTACTAGCGAGCAGTACTTC. Translating gives CASSYRRGTSEQYF.